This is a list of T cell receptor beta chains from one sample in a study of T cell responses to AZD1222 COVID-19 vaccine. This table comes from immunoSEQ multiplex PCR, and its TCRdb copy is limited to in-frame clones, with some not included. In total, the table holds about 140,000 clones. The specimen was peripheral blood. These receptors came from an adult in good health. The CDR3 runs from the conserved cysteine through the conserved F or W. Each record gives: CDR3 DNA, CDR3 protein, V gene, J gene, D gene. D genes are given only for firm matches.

cdr3_nt: TGTGCCAGCAGCCCCGATGGGGCGGGGGGCCTAGAGACCCAGTACTTC
cdr3_aa: CASSPDGAGGLETQYF
v_call: TRBV4-2
j_call: TRBJ2-5
d_call: TRBD2

cdr3_nt: TGTGCCAGCAGCTTGGGGGGACTGGGGCAAGAGACCCAGTACTTC
cdr3_aa: CASSLGGLGQETQYF
v_call: TRBV5-4
j_call: TRBJ2-5
d_call: -

cdr3_nt: TGTGCCAGTAGTATAGATGGGCAGGTGAACTACGAGCAGTACTTC
cdr3_aa: CASSIDGQVNYEQYF
v_call: TRBV19
j_call: TRBJ2-7
d_call: -

cdr3_nt: TGTGCCAGCTCACCAGGGATATACAATGAGCAGTTCTTC
cdr3_aa: CASSPGIYNEQFF
v_call: TRBV18
j_call: TRBJ2-1
d_call: -

cdr3_nt: TGTGCCAGCAGCTTAACGTGGGGCTACGAGCAGTACTTC
cdr3_aa: CASSLTWGYEQYF
v_call: TRBV7-3
j_call: TRBJ2-7
d_call: -

cdr3_nt: TGTGCCAGCAGTGAATGGGCAGGGCCCGAGAACACTGAAGCTTTCTTT
cdr3_aa: CASSEWAGPENTEAFF
v_call: TRBV6-1
j_call: TRBJ1-1
d_call: -

cdr3_nt: TGTGCCAGCAGTTACGCTGGGGGAAGAGGACCCCTCCACTTT
cdr3_aa: CASSYAGGRGPLHF
v_call: TRBV6-6
j_call: TRBJ1-6
d_call: -

cdr3_nt: TGTGCCAGTTCCCACGGGCAGGCCCAAGAGACCCAGTACTTC
cdr3_aa: CASSHGQAQETQYF
v_call: TRBV19
j_call: TRBJ2-5
d_call: -

cdr3_nt: TGTGCCAGCAGCCAAGGCAGGGAAGGTCCAGATACGCAGTATTTT
cdr3_aa: CASSQGREGPDTQYF
v_call: TRBV3-1/TRBV3-2
j_call: TRBJ2-3
d_call: -

cdr3_nt: TGCGCCAGCAGTGAGGAGGGGCGAAACACAGATACGCAGTATTTT
cdr3_aa: CASSEEGRNTDTQYF
v_call: TRBV10-1
j_call: TRBJ2-3
d_call: -

cdr3_nt: TGTGCCAGCAGTTATAGGAGCCAAGAGACCCAGTACTTC
cdr3_aa: CASSYRSQETQYF
v_call: TRBV6-6
j_call: TRBJ2-5
d_call: -

cdr3_nt: TGCGCCAGCAGCTTTGACAGGGTTAATGAAAAACTGTTTTTT
cdr3_aa: CASSFDRVNEKLFF
v_call: TRBV5-1
j_call: TRBJ1-4
d_call: TRBD1

cdr3_nt: TGTGCCAGTAGTATCTCCCAGTTTCTGAACACTGAAGCTTTCTTT
cdr3_aa: CASSISQFLNTEAFF
v_call: TRBV19
j_call: TRBJ1-1
d_call: -

cdr3_nt: TGCGCCAGCAGCTTGGTTGGAGGCGGCTACTATGGCTACACCTTC
cdr3_aa: CASSLVGGGYYGYTF
v_call: TRBV5-1
j_call: TRBJ1-2
d_call: -

cdr3_nt: TGTGCCAGCAGAAGGGATCTAGACAGCTATGGCTACACCTTC
cdr3_aa: CASRRDLDSYGYTF
v_call: TRBV2
j_call: TRBJ1-2
d_call: -

cdr3_nt: TGTGCCAGCAGCCTGGGACAGGGCGAAAAACTGTTTTTT
cdr3_aa: CASSLGQGEKLFF
v_call: TRBV5-4
j_call: TRBJ1-4
d_call: TRBD1

cdr3_nt: TGTGCCAGCAGCTTGTGGACAGGGGGGGACGAGCAGTACTTC
cdr3_aa: CASSLWTGGDEQYF
v_call: TRBV5-4
j_call: TRBJ2-7
d_call: TRBD1